These 29 T cell receptor beta chains were all obtained from the same sample, sequenced in a study of T-cell reconstitution after alpha-beta-depleted transplantation in children. It was with unique molecular identifiers that the TCRbeta library was prepared. TCRdb recomputed calls from the PCR reads with MiXCR, one row per CDR3 protein. The table has about 580,000 distinct CDR3 sequences, 25% to 30% seen once; the top ten hold about 35%. This material consisted of PBMCs, taken before TCRalphabeta/CD19-depleted stem cell transplant. The receptors shown here come from a boy under two years old with Wiskott-Aldrich syndrome, due to receive a stem cell transplant.

V usage is TRBV28 and J usage is TRBJ2-7; D possibly corresponds to TRBD1 (6 bases). This CDR3 region has 12 residues. The V and J ends lost 7 bases and 2 bases respectively, with 9 bases between them. The V gene's germline CDR1 is MDHEN and CDR2 SYDVKM. The CDR3 DNA follows: TGTGCCAGCATACGGGACACCTACGAGCAGTACTTC. Translating gives CASIRDTYEQYF.

The chain has TRBV6-5 and TRBJ2-3, with D unresolved. CDR3 length: 11 amino acids. Trimming removed 9 bases at V and 7 bases at J, with 11 bases between. The V gene's germline CDR1 is MNHEY and CDR2 SVGAGI. The CDR3 nucleotides are TGTGCCAGTCAGAAAGGGTATACGCAGTATTTT. This sequence encodes CASQKGYTQYF.

This chain joins TRBV20-1 and TRBJ1-5, with unresolved D. Trimming removed 0 bases from V and 7 bases from J, with 7 bases in between. CDR3 size: 12 residues. CDR1 is DFQATT, CDR2 SNEGSKA, per germline (reference sequence). This chain's CDR3 is CSAREHGQPQHF. The CDR3 DNA sequence: TGCAGTGCTAGAGAGCACGGGCAGCCCCAGCATTTT.

This clonotype was recorded a few times. The chain employs TRBV9 and TRBJ2-1; maybe TRBD2 (5 bases). Germline CDR1 reads SGDLS; CDR2 reads YYNGEE. The CDR3 has 15 residues. V lost 4 bases to trimming and J lost 8 bases, with 19 bases between them. CDR3 sequence reads: CASSLRAAPVDEQFF. The CDR3 nucleotides are TGTGCCAGCAGCCTCCGAGCGGCCCCGGTGGATGAGCAGTTCTTC.

The chain is built from TRBV25-1 and TRBJ2-5; 8 positions agree with TRBD1. V was clipped by 5 bases and J by 2 bases; unmatched bases: 7. The CDR3 has 15 amino acids. Germline V gene lookup returns CDR1 MGHDK and CDR2 SYGVNS. The DNA of the CDR3 is TGTGCCAGCAGTAGACGGGACAGGATACAAGAGACCCAGTACTTC. Residues: CASSRRDRIQETQYF.

This clonotype was observed a few times. The V and J genes are TRBV5-1 and TRBJ2-1, with unresolved D. The ends were cut back, 0 bases at V and 6 bases at J, with 10 bases in the middle. The CDR3 runs 14 residues. Germline lookup yields CDR1 SGHRS and CDR2 YFSETQ. CDR3 residues: CASSLERNSNEQFF. DNA for the CDR3: TGCGCCAGCAGCTTGGAACGGAACTCCAATGAGCAGTTCTTC.

In this sample, this clonotype turned up a few times. The chain joins TRBV20-1 to TRBJ1-4; D uncertain. V was cut by 0 bases and J by 4 bases, with 12 bases left in between. The CDR3 extends over 15 amino acids. Looked up from germline, CDR1 is DFQATT and CDR2 is SNEGSKA (reference sequence). The CDR3 reads CSARDHIQSNEKLFF. The CDR3 DNA follows: TGCAGTGCTAGAGATCACATACAGAGTAATGAAAAACTGTTTTTT.

A few counts support this clonotype. The chain has TRBV10-3 and TRBJ1-5; TRBD1 agrees at 9 bases. Germline V CDR1 and CDR2: ENHRY, SYGVKD. The CDR3 length is 14 residues. Unmatched junction bases numbered 3, after V lost 4 bases and J lost 5 bases. CDR3 amino acids: CAISGQGVDQPQHF. For the CDR3, the DNA is TGTGCCATCAGTGGACAGGGGGTTGATCAGCCCCAGCATTTT.

This clonotype was observed a few times. This chain joins TRBV5-1 and TRBJ2-1; the match to TRBD2 covers 10 bases. V was clipped by 3 bases and J by 3 bases; unmatched bases: 6. The germline gives CDR1 SGHRS, CDR2 YFSETQ. This CDR3 region has 16 residues. DNA for the CDR3: TGCGCCAGCAGCTACCCTAGCGGGAGAGTCTACAATGAGCAGTTCTTC. Amino acid sequence: CASSYPSGRVYNEQFF.

The chain uses TRBV4-2 and TRBJ2-3; no firm D call. V shed 0 bases and J shed 3 bases, with 10 bases lying between them. Germline CDR1 and CDR2: LGHNA and YNFKEQ. This CDR3 region has 15 residues. The CDR3 here is CASSQEGGKTDTQYF. CDR3 bases: TGTGCCAGCAGCCAAGAAGGTGGGAAAACAGATACGCAGTATTTT.

This clonotype was observed a handful of times. The chain is built from TRBV20-1 and TRBJ2-3; 7 positions agree with TRBD1. The junction had 7 bases not matched to a gene; V was cut back by 0 bases and J by 1 base. The CDR3 consists of 16 residues. The germline CDR1 and CDR2 sequences are DFQATT and SNEGSKA (reference sequence). The CDR3 DNA sequence: TGCAGTGCTAGAGATCCGACAGGGTGGGGCACAGATACGCAGTATTTT. Encoded protein: CSARDPTGWGTDTQYF.

The CDR3 is CASSLGAPLRSSYNSPLHF. The CDR3 region has the DNA TGTGCCAGCAGTTTAGGAGCCCCACTTAGAAGCTCCTATAATTCACCCCTCCACTTT. The chain links TRBV27 to TRBJ1-6, with D uncertain. The CDR3 sequence is 19 residues long. V lost 2 bases and J lost 0, with 17 bases in between. CDR1 and CDR2 from the germline V gene are MNHEY and SMNVEV (reference sequence).

The CDR3 spells CASSLPPRKGNTGELFF. The CDR3 coding sequence is TGTGCCAGCAGCCTGCCTCCCAGAAAAGGGAACACCGGGGAGCTGTTTTTT. V gene TRBV3-1 combines with J gene TRBJ2-2; D gene unclear. This CDR3 region has 17 residues. Per germline, CDR1 LGHDT and CDR2 YNNKEL (reference sequence). Between the trimmed V and J ends, which lost 4 bases and 1 base, there was a span of 16 bases.

The chain uses TRBV27 and TRBJ2-1; 9 positions match TRBD2. Trimming took 5 bases from V and 6 from J; bases not matched to a gene: 8. The CDR3 length is 15 residues. Looked up from germline, CDR1 is MNHEY and CDR2 is SMNVEV (reference sequence). CDR3 sequence: CASSPFSGGPNEQFF. The DNA of the CDR3 is TGTGCCAGCAGTCCCTTTAGCGGGGGACCCAATGAGCAGTTCTTC.

This rearrangement joins TRBV20-1 to TRBJ2-3; D not certain. The germline CDR1 and CDR2 sequences are DFQATT and SNEGSKA (reference sequence). Trimming removed 0 bases at V and 14 bases at J, with 18 bases between. The CDR3 contains 13 residues. CDR3 in DNA: TGCAGTGCTAGAGACCGACGGATAACTCGTCCGTATTTT. Translated: CSARDRRITRPYF.

The chain joins TRBV20-1 to TRBJ2-7, with TRBD1 identical over 10 bases. V shed 6 bases and J 3 bases; nucleotides not matched to a gene: 11. The CDR3 contains 15 residues. The germline V gene encodes CDR1 DFQATT and CDR2 SNEGSKA (reference sequence). The CDR3 bases are TGCAGTGCCACATGGGGGGGGGACAGGGGCTACGAGCAGTACTTC. Translation: CSATWGGDRGYEQYF.

The chain combines TRBV27 with TRBJ2-3, with 7 bases that match TRBD1. CDR3 length equals 14 residues. V was clipped by 6 bases and J by 4 bases; unmatched bases: 7. The V gene's germline CDR1 is MNHEY and CDR2 SMNVEV (reference sequence). CDR3 protein: CASRGDRGADTQYF. The CDR3 DNA is TGTGCCAGCAGGGGGGACAGAGGGGCAGATACGCAGTATTTT.

The chain carries TRBV6-5 and TRBJ2-2; D gene ambiguous. Between the trimmed V and J ends, which lost 2 bases and 2 bases, there was a span of 9 bases. Germline values: CDR1 MNHEY, CDR2 SVGAGI. This CDR3 comprises 15 residues. In nucleotides, the CDR3 is TGTGCCAGCAGTTACAGGGTGGGAAACACCGGGGAGCTGTTTTTT. It translates to CASSYRVGNTGELFF.

The chain is built from TRBV27 and TRBJ2-5; perhaps TRBD1 as D (5 bases). The CDR3 sequence is 14 residues long. Germline V gene data show CDR1 as MNHEY and CDR2 as SMNVEV (reference sequence). V dropped 5 bases and J dropped 5 bases, with 15 bases sitting between them. CDR3 sequence: CASSPQGIEETQYF. The DNA for the CDR3 is TGTGCCAGCAGTCCCCAGGGTATTGAGGAGACCCAGTACTTC.

This clonotype was counted only a few times. This sequence joins TRBV20-1 and TRBJ2-7; 8 bases match TRBD1. V lost 3 bases, J lost 1 base, and 5 bases stayed unmatched. Germline CDR1 reads DFQATT; CDR2 reads SNEGSKA (reference sequence). The CDR3 contains 14 residues. In nucleotides, the CDR3 is TGCAGTGCTAGTCAGGGGGCCCGTTCCTACGAGCAGTACTTC. Translating it yields CSASQGARSYEQYF.

This clonotype was counted between two and nine times. This chain joins TRBV5-1 and TRBJ2-7, with D hard to call. Germline V gene sequence: CDR1 SGHRS, CDR2 YFSETQ. The CDR3 loop spans 15 amino acids. V lost 0 bases and J 4 bases, leaving 14 bases between the germline ends. Written as DNA, the CDR3 is TGCGCCAGCAGCTTGGTTCTCAATATGGGTTACGAGCAGTACTTC. Translating it yields CASSLVLNMGYEQYF. Variable domain in full (rest from reference TRBV5-1 and TRBJ2-7): KAGVTQTPRYLIKTRGQQVTLSCSPISGHRSVSWYQQTPGQGLQFLFEYFSETQRNKGNFPGRFSGRQFSNSRSEMNVSTLELGDSALYLCASSLVLNMGYEQYFGPGTRLTVT.

The chain couples TRBV29-1 to TRBJ2-3, with 10 bases aligning to TRBD1. Trimming removed 6 bases from V and 0 bases from J; junction bases left unmatched: 24. In germline, CDR1 is SQVTM, CDR2 ANQGSEA. The CDR3 spans 21 residues. CDR3 sequence (DNA): TGCAGCGTCGCCACCGGACAGGGGGAAGGACTAGGAGCTACTAGCACAGATACGCAGTATTTT. Residues: CSVATGQGEGLGATSTDTQYF.

This sequence joins TRBV6-5 and TRBJ2-1, with a weak D call TRBD1 (5 bases). Germline V CDR1 and CDR2: MNHEY, SVGAGI. The CDR3 totals 15 residues. Trimming removed 0 bases from V and 3 bases from J, with 9 bases in between. The CDR3 DNA reads as TGTGCCAGCAGTTACTCGCACAGGTTCTACAATGAGCAGTTCTTC. Residues: CASSYSHRFYNEQFF.

This clonotype turned up a few times. The chain has TRBV5-1 and TRBJ1-1; maybe TRBD1 (5 bases). The CDR3 spans 13 residues. Germline V gene data show CDR1 as SGHRS and CDR2 as YFSETQ. The V and J ends lost 6 bases and 5 bases respectively, with 14 bases between them. The CDR3 nucleotides read TGCGCCAGCACGTCGGGGGATTGGACTGAAGCTTTCTTT. Its translation is CASTSGDWTEAFF.

The chain carries TRBV5-1 and TRBJ2-7, with no clear D. The ends were cut back, 3 bases at V and 6 bases at J, with 10 bases in the middle. Looked up from germline, CDR1 is SGHRS and CDR2 is YFSETQ. This CDR3 is built from 12 residues. For the CDR3, the DNA is TGCGCCAGCAGCTCGTCAGGCCTCGAGCAGTACTTC. Amino acids: CASSSSGLEQYF.

This clonotype turned up a few times. J is TRBJ1-5 and V is TRBV20-1; 7 bases line up with TRBD1. After removal of 6 bases from V and 2 bases from J, the junction contained 1 base not matched to a gene. In germline, CDR1 is DFQATT, CDR2 SNEGSKA (reference sequence). The CDR3 runs to 12 residues. The CDR3 here is CSAQGGNQPQHF. CDR3 coding DNA: TGCAGTGCCCAGGGGGGCAATCAGCCCCAGCATTTT.

The chain employs TRBV4-1 and TRBJ2-5; tentative D call: TRBD2 (6 bases). Trimming left V 0 bases short and J 7 bases short, with 15 bases between. Germline CDR1 reads MGHRA; CDR2 reads YSYEKL. The CDR3 totals 15 residues. Written as DNA, the CDR3 is TGCGCCAGCAGCCAAGATGGAGGGGACGGCGGGACCCAGTACTTC. Residues: CASSQDGGDGGTQYF.

The chain is built from TRBV24-1 and TRBJ2-1; 9 bases agree with TRBD2. The V and J ends lost 5 bases and 7 bases, in that order; junction bases with no gene match: 5. The CDR3 contains 14 residues. CDR1 is KGHDR and CDR2 is SFDVKD in the germline V gene. Here the CDR3 reads CATSGLAGSNEQFF. The CDR3 nucleotides read TGTGCCACCAGTGGCCTAGCGGGAAGTAATGAGCAGTTCTTC.

The rearrangement links TRBV29-1 to TRBJ2-1; TRBD2 matches 9 bases. Germline V gives CDR1 SQVTM, CDR2 ANQGSEA. This CDR3 comprises 12 residues. The CDR3 DNA sequence: TGCATCGGGTCTCTAGCGGGATCTGAGCAGTTCTTC. Encoded protein: CIGSLAGSEQFF.